This passage covers 27 T cell receptor beta chains from one sample sequenced in a study of T cell repertoires in cytomegalovirus infection. TCRdb re-called the reads through MiXCR, storing one row per CDR3 protein. The sample holds 300,000 or so distinct CDR3 sequences, roughly 25% seen once. These receptors have no known antigen. Sequenced here: cultured PBMCs, sampled from culture after CMV antigen stimulation. The receptor source for this set is a human donor in good health (CMV status not recorded). Some clones in this sample may be carry-over from other donors' samples.

Ten or more counts support this clonotype. The V gene is TRBV5-5, the J gene TRBJ2-1, with D perhaps assigned TRBD1 or TRBD2 (7 bases each). Germline V CDR1 and CDR2: SGHKS, YYEKEE (reference sequence). Trimming cost V 4 bases and J 4 bases, with 15 bases left between them. There are 15 residues in the CDR3. The CDR3 region is CASSMGGTAYNEQFF. The CDR3 DNA reads as TGTGCCAGCAGCATGGGGGGGACAGCTTACAATGAGCAGTTCTTC. Looking up the rest from reference TRBV5-5 and TRBJ2-1 gives the full variable domain: DAGVTQSPTHLIKTRGQQVTLRCSPISGHKSVSWYQQVLGQGPQFIFQYYEKEERGRGNFPDRFSARQFPNYSSELNVNALLLGDSALYLCASSMGGTAYNEQFFGPGTRLTVL.

In DNA, the CDR3 is TGCGCCAGCAGAGGGACTAGCGGGAGTTGGGACATTCAGTACTTC. It encodes CASRGTSGSWDIQYF. The chain joins TRBV5-1 to TRBJ2-4; 14 bases align to TRBD2. Per the germline V gene, CDR1 is SGHRS and CDR2 is YFSETQ. This CDR3 is built from 15 residues. The V and J ends lost 5 bases and 8 bases, in that order; junction bases with no gene match: 6.

The V call is TRBV7-2, the J call TRBJ2-1; tentative D call: TRBD2 (7 bases). The CDR3 length is 16 residues. The V and J ends lost 2 bases and 7 bases respectively, with 18 bases between them. CDR1 is SGHTA, CDR2 FQGNSA, per germline. The CDR3 reads CASSLRGGVVRNEQFF. The CDR3, as DNA: TGTGCCAGCAGCTTAAGGGGGGGGGTTGTGAGGAATGAGCAGTTCTTC.

This clonotype was counted ten times or more. Here the CDR3 reads CASGLVYEQYF. The CDR3 DNA sequence: TGTGCCAGCGGCCTGGTCTACGAGCAGTACTTC. The J gene is TRBJ2-7, the V gene TRBV12-3 or TRBV12-4; D uncertain. V gave up 8 bases and J gave up 3 bases, with 8 bases separating them. CDR3 length equals 11 residues.

DNA for the CDR3: TGTGCCAGCAGCCAAGATCGCCAGACCGCCCAGTACTTC. This encodes CASSQDRQTAQYF. The chain combines TRBV14 with TRBJ2-5; D not resolved. Deletions cut 0 bases from V and 9 bases from J, with 11 bases between. This CDR3 spans 13 amino acids. CDR1 SGHDN and CDR2 FVKESK come from the germline V gene.

The chain links TRBV10-2 to TRBJ2-7; no definite D call. There are 13 residues in the CDR3. Per germline, CDR1 WSHSY and CDR2 SAAADI. The V gene lost 1 base and the J gene lost 3 bases, with 7 bases spanning the gap. The CDR3 coding sequence is TGCGCCAGCAGTGAGTTTCCAGACTACGAGCAGTACGTC. This encodes CASSEFPDYEQYV.

The V call is TRBV6-1, the J call TRBJ2-7, with TRBD1 as a possible D gene (6 bases). Germline lookup yields CDR1 MNHNS and CDR2 SASEGT. This CDR3 comprises 13 residues. Trimming cost V 2 bases and J 7 bases, with 12 bases left between them. The DNA of the CDR3 is TGTGCCAGCAGTGAAAGTATCGGGACAGAGCAGTACTTC. Translated: CASSESIGTEQYF.

V and J are TRBV14 and TRBJ2-5; D is undetermined. V lost 8 bases, J lost 5 bases, and 12 bases lay in between. Germline assignment: CDR1 SGHDN and CDR2 FVKESK. The CDR3 spans 12 residues. The CDR3: CASPEVEETQYF. The DNA of the CDR3 is TGTGCCAGCCCCGAAGTAGAGGAGACCCAGTACTTC.

The chain has TRBV7-3 and TRBJ2-1; D gene uncertain. V dropped 6 bases and J dropped 0 bases, with 12 bases sitting between them. The CDR3 is made up of 15 amino acids. CDR1 is SGHTA and CDR2 is FQGTGA in the germline V gene. CDR3 sequence (DNA): TGTGCCAGCAGTCCAATAAGTAGCTCCTACAATGAGCAGTTCTTC. Its translation is CASSPISSSYNEQFF.

The chain recombines TRBV2 with TRBJ1-1, with D possibly TRBD1 on 5 matching bases. CDR3 length: 13 amino acids. V shed 3 bases and J shed 1 base, with 6 bases lying between them. Germline lookup yields CDR1 SNHLY and CDR2 FYNNEI. As DNA, the CDR3 is TGTGCCAGCAGTGACCAGGGGAACACTGAAGCTTTCTTT. This sequence encodes CASSDQGNTEAFF.

This clonotype has only a few counts. The chain uses TRBV18 and TRBJ2-3; the match to TRBD1 covers 9 bases. The V gene's germline CDR1 is KGHSH and CDR2 LQKENI. V lost 2 bases and J lost 6; bases outside the gene matches: 3. This CDR3 has 14 residues. The CDR3 loop reads CASSPGDRVDTQYF. CDR3 DNA: TGTGCCAGCTCACCAGGGGACAGGGTCGATACGCAGTATTTT. Filled out from reference TRBV18 and TRBJ2-3, the complete variable domain reads NAGVMQNPRHLVRRRGQEARLRCSPMKGHSHVYWYRQLPEEGLKFMVYLQKENIIDESGMPKERFSAEFPKEGPSILRIQQVVRGDSAAYFCASSPGDRVDTQYFGPGTRLTVL.

In its sample, this clonotype was seen many times. The chain combines TRBV7-2 with TRBJ2-2; no clear D. The germline gives CDR1 SGHTA, CDR2 FQGNSA. The length of the CDR3 is 13 residues. With 5 bases removed from V and 5 bases from J, the gap between germline ends came to 9 bases. This CDR3 reads CASSPLWTGELFF. CDR3 DNA: TGTGCCAGCAGCCCCCTCTGGACCGGGGAGCTGTTTTTT.

There are a few counts of this clonotype. CDR3 sequence reads: CASSLSAGNSGYTF. As DNA, the CDR3 is TGTGCCAGCAGCTTAAGTGCGGGTAATAGCGGCTACACCTTC. The chain uses TRBV7-2 and TRBJ1-2; D is undetermined. Germline CDR1 reads SGHTA; CDR2 reads FQGNSA. With 2 bases removed from V and 8 bases from J, the gap between germline ends came to 15 bases. This CDR3 is 14 amino acids long.

This clonotype was seen repeatedly, ten times or more. This chain connects TRBV7-2 to TRBJ2-4; D might be TRBD2 (6 bases). The V end was cut by 0 bases, the J end by 0 bases, with 12 bases between. Germline V CDR1 and CDR2: SGHTA, FQGNSA. The CDR3 covers 17 residues. In DNA form, the CDR3 reads TGTGCCAGCAGCTTAGCCCCCGTAGCGGTAGCCAAAAACATTCAGTACTTC. Amino acids: CASSLAPVAVAKNIQYF.

V usage is TRBV29-1 and J usage is TRBJ2-5; 8 nucleotides align to TRBD2. The CDR3 totals 14 residues. V was clipped by 4 bases and J by 2 bases; unmatched bases: 6. Germline V CDR1 and CDR2: SQVTM, ANQGSEA. The CDR3 protein is CSVVKRETQETQYF. The CDR3 DNA is TGCAGCGTTGTTAAGCGGGAGACACAAGAGACCCAGTACTTC. Full variable domain (rest looked up from reference TRBV29-1 and TRBJ2-5): SAVISQKPSRDICQRGTSLTIQCQVDSQVTMMFWYRQQPGQSLTLIATANQGSEATYESGFVIDKFPISRPNLTFSTLTVSNMSPEDSSIYLCSVVKRETQETQYFGPGTRLLVL.

The chain has TRBV5-1 and TRBJ2-6; 8 bases are a match to TRBD1. The CDR3 length is 20 residues. V shed 4 bases, J shed 4 bases, and the junction held 19 bases outside the gene matches. Germline V gene lookup returns CDR1 SGHRS and CDR2 YFSETQ. CDR3 bases: TGCGCCAGCAGCCGGTCCCCGGGACAGGTCTGGAGGATGGGGGCCAACGTCCTGACTTTC. It codes for CASSRSPGQVWRMGANVLTF.

In this sample, this clonotype turned up a few times. The chain employs TRBV5-6 and TRBJ2-1; 10 bases agree with TRBD2. V trimming: 4 bases; J trimming: 4 bases; junction bases outside the gene matches: 23. This CDR3 comprises 21 residues. Per germline, CDR1 SGHDT and CDR2 YYEEEE. The CDR3 coding sequence is TGTGCCAGCAGCCCCGACCCGGAGGGGAGCGGGAGGGCCAGGGGGTACAATGAGCAGTTCTTC. Translation gives CASSPDPEGSGRARGYNEQFF.

The chain carries TRBV6-5 and TRBJ1-2, with D unresolved. The CDR3 loop spans 15 amino acids. In germline, CDR1 is MNHEY, CDR2 SVGAGI. Deletions cut 6 bases from V and 4 bases from J, with 18 bases between. The CDR3 DNA reads as TGTGCCAGCAGAATTCGACTGGACGGTGTCTATGGCTACACCTTC. As protein: CASRIRLDGVYGYTF.

This chain connects TRBV7-2 to TRBJ2-7; 10 nucleotides match TRBD1. The CDR3 loop spans 14 amino acids. V was pared by 5 bases and J by 6 bases, with 7 bases of the junction left unmatched. Per the germline V gene, CDR1 is SGHTA and CDR2 is FQGNSA. The chain's CDR3 is CASSTGQGRSEQYF. The DNA of the CDR3 is TGTGCCAGCAGCACGGGACAGGGGAGGTCCGAGCAGTACTTC.

The sample holds a few counts of this clonotype. The rearrangement uses TRBV20-1 and TRBJ2-1, with TRBD2 matching over 8 bases. The CDR3 runs to 16 residues. V trimming: 2 bases; J trimming: 3 bases; junction bases outside the gene matches: 9. The germline gives CDR1 DFQATT, CDR2 SNEGSKA (reference sequence). CDR3 DNA sequence: TGCAGTGCTAGAAACCCACTAGCGGAGGACTACAATGAGCAGTTCTTC. Its protein product is CSARNPLAEDYNEQFF.

This clonotype has only a few counts. The J gene is TRBJ1-2, the V gene TRBV12-3 or TRBV12-4; tentatively, D is TRBD1 (6 bases). The CDR3 totals 14 residues. The germline V and J ends were trimmed by 2 bases and 7 bases, with 14 bases remaining between them. CDR3 nucleotides: TGTGCCAGCAGTTTAAGGACAGTTCCTCTTGGCTACACCTTC. It is translated as CASSLRTVPLGYTF.

This clonotype was detected a few times. The rearrangement uses TRBV6-2 or TRBV6-3 and TRBJ1-5; D is perhaps TRBD1 (5 bases). The CDR3 has 13 amino acids. V lost 7 bases and J 7 bases, leaving 14 bases between the germline ends. CDR1 is MNHEY and CDR2 is SVGEGT in the germline V gene. The CDR3 sequence: CASNDGGDQPQHF. CDR3 coding DNA: TGTGCCAGCAACGACGGGGGGGACCAGCCCCAGCATTTT.

This clonotype has more than one count but fewer than ten. The chain carries TRBV3-1 and TRBJ1-2; the D is unclear. V was shortened by 1 base and J by 5 bases, with 5 bases between the two germline ends. CDR1 and CDR2 from the germline V gene are LGHDT and YNNKEL (reference sequence). There are 12 residues in the CDR3. For the CDR3, the DNA is TGTGCCAGCAGCCAAGTAGAGTATGGCTACACCTTC. It encodes CASSQVEYGYTF.

This clonotype has a handful of counts. The chain combines TRBV19 with TRBJ1-5; possible D gene TRBD1, 5 bases. This CDR3 has 15 amino acids. Trimming removed 3 bases from V and 7 bases from J, with 16 bases in between. CDR1 and CDR2 from the germline V gene are LNHDA and SQIVND (reference sequence). CDR3 protein: CASSIARDGIQPQHF. In DNA, the CDR3 is TGTGCCAGTAGTATTGCCAGGGATGGGATACAGCCCCAGCATTTT.

This clonotype was observed a handful of times. The chain uses TRBV6-1 and TRBJ1-6; D is possibly TRBD1 (6 bases). Per germline, CDR1 MNHNS and CDR2 SASEGT. CDR3 size: 17 residues. Trimming shortened V by 5 bases and J by 7 bases, and 21 bases separated the two germline ends. The chain's CDR3 is CASSYDHKGHGNSPLHF. The CDR3 coding sequence is TGTGCCAGCAGTTACGACCACAAGGGACATGGAAATTCACCCCTCCACTTT.

J is TRBJ2-1 and V is TRBV6-1, with 10 bases fitting TRBD2. CDR1 is MNHNS and CDR2 is SASEGT in the germline V gene. V was pared by 5 bases and J by 5 bases, with 27 bases of the junction left unmatched. The CDR3 loop spans 22 amino acids. Here the CDR3 DNA reads TGTGCCAGCAGTTACCAGCCGGGAGCTGGGATTTCTAGCGGGAGTCGGAACAATGAGCAGTTCTTC. Amino acid sequence: CASSYQPGAGISSGSRNNEQFF.

This clonotype was seen only a few times. This sequence joins TRBV24-1 and TRBJ2-1; 8 bases match TRBD1. The CDR3 covers 15 residues. The J segment lost 7 bases and the V segment lost 4 bases, leaving 8 bases of the junction unmatched. Germline V gene sequence: CDR1 KGHDR, CDR2 SFDVKD. In DNA form, the CDR3 reads TGTGCCACCAGTGACCCCAGGGGGCTTCAGAATGAGCAGTTCTTC. It encodes CATSDPRGLQNEQFF.